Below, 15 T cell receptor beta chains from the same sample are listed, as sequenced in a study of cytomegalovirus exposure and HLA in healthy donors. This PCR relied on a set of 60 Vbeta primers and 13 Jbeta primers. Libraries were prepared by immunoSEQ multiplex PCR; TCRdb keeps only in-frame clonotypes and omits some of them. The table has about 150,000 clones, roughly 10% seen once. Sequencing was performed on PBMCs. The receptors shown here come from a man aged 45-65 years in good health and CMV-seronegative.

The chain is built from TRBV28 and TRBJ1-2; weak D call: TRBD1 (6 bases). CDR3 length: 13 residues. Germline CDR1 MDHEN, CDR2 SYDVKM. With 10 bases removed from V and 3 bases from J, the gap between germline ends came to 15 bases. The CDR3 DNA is TGTGCCACTACTATGACAGGCGACTATGGCTACACCTTC. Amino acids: CATTMTGDYGYTF.

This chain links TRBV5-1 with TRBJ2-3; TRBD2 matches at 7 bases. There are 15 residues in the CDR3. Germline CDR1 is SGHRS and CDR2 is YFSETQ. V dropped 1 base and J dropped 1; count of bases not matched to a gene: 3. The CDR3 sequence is CASSLRGDGTDTQYF. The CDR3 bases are TGCGCCAGCAGCTTGCGGGGGGACGGCACAGATACGCAGTATTTT. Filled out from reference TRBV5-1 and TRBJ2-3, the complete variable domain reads KAGVTQTPRYLIKTRGQQVTLSCSPISGHRSVSWYQQTPGQGLQFLFEYFSETQRNKGNFPGRFSGRQFSNSRSEMNVSTLELGDSALYLCASSLRGDGTDTQYFGPGTRLTVL.

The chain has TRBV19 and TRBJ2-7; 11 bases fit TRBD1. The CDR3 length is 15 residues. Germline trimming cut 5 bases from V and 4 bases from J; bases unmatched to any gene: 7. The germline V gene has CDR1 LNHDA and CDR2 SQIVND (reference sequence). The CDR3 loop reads CASSPGTGGRYEQYF. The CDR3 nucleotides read TGTGCCAGTAGTCCCGGGACAGGGGGTCGGTACGAGCAGTACTTC.

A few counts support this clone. The CDR3, as DNA: TGTGCCAGCAGCTTACGAGGGGGCCCGAACTATGGCTACACCTTC. Translated, it gives CASSLRGGPNYGYTF. The chain carries TRBV7-2 and TRBJ1-2, with 7 nucleotides matching TRBD1. The CDR3 is 15 residues long. V lost 2 bases to trimming and J lost 2 bases; unmatched junction nucleotides: 5. Germline V lookup: CDR1 SGHTA, CDR2 FQGNSA.

CDR3 protein: CASSRGQTTMENTIYF. The DNA for the CDR3 is TGTGCCAGCAGCCGGGGACAGACCACTATGGAAAACACCATATATTTT. The chain carries TRBV5-6 and TRBJ1-3; 7 bases are shared with TRBD1. Germline loops: CDR1 SGHDT, CDR2 YYEEEE. J gave up 6 bases and V 4 bases, and 13 bases lay outside the gene matches. This CDR3 has 16 residues. The entire variable domain, with the rest obtained from reference TRBV5-6 and TRBJ1-3, is as follows: DAGVTQSPTHLIKTRGQQVTLRCSPKSGHDTVSWYQQALGQGPQFIFQYYEEEERQRGNFPDRFSGHQFPNYSSELNVNALLLGDSALYLCASSRGQTTMENTIYFGEGSWLTVV.

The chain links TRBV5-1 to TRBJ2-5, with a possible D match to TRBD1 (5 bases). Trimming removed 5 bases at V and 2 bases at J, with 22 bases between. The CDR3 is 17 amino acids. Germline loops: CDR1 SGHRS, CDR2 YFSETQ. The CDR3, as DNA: TGCGCCAGCAGGAAAACCTACAGGAATGTACCTCAAGAGACCCAGTACTTC. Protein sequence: CASRKTYRNVPQETQYF.

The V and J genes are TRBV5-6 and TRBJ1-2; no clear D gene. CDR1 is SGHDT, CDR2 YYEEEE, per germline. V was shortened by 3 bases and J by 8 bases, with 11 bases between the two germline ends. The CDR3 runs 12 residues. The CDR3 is CASSSLNAGYTF. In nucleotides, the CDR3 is TGTGCCAGCAGCTCGCTTAACGCGGGCTACACCTTC.

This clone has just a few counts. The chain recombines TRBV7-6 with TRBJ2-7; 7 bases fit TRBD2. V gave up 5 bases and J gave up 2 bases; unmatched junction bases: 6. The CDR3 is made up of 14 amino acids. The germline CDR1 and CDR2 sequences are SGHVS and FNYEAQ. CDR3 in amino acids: CASSRTSVPYEQYF. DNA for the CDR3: TGTGCCAGCAGCCGTACTAGCGTCCCCTACGAGCAGTACTTC.

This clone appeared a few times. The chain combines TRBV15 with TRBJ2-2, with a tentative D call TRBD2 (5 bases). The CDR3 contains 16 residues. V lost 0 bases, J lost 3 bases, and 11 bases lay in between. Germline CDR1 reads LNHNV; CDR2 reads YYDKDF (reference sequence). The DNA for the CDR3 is TGTGCCACCAGCAGAGATATAGGGAGAGACACCGGGGAGCTGTTTTTT. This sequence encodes CATSRDIGRDTGELFF.

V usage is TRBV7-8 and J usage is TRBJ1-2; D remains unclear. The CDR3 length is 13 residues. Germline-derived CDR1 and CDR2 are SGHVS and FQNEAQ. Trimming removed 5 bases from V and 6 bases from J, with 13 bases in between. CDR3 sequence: CASSKAGGDGYTF. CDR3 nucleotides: TGTGCCAGCAGCAAAGCTGGCGGGGATGGCTACACCTTC.

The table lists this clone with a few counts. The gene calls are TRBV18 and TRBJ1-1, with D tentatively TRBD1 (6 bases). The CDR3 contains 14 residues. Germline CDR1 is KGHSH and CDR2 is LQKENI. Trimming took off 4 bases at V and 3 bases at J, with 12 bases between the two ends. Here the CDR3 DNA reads TGTGCCAGCTCACTGGGAGGGGGGGACACTGAAGCTTTCTTT. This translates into CASSLGGGDTEAFF.

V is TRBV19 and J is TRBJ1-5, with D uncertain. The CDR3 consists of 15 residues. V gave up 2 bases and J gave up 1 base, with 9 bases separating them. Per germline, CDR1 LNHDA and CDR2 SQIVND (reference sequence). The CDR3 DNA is TGTGCCAGTAGTATAATCAGATTGAGCAATCAGCCCCAGCATTTT. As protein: CASSIIRLSNQPQHF. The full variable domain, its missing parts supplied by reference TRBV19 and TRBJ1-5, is DGGITQSPKYLFRKEGQNVTLSCEQNLNHDAMYWYRQDPGQGLRLIYYSQIVNDFQKGDIAEGYSVSREKKESFPLTVTSAQKNPTAFYLCASSIIRLSNQPQHFGDGTRLSIL.

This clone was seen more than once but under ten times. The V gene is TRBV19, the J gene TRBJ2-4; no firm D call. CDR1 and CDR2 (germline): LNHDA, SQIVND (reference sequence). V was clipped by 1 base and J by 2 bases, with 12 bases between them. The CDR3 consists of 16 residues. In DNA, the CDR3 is TGTGCCAGTAGTATAGTGGGCATCGGAACCAAAAACATTCAGTACTTC. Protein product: CASSIVGIGTKNIQYF.

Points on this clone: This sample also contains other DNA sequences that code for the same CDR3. CDR3 in DNA: TGTGCCAGCAGCTTCCGACTAGCGGGAGGAAGTTCCTACGAGCAGTACTTC. Residues: CASSFRLAGGSSYEQYF. This rearrangement joins TRBV5-8 to TRBJ2-7, with 13 nucleotides matching TRBD2. Germline loops: CDR1 SGHTS, CDR2 YDEGEE. J was trimmed by 1 base and V by 2 bases; bases with no gene match: 6. The CDR3 has 17 amino acids.

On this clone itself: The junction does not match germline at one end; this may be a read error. CDR3 nucleotide sequence: TGTGCCAGCAGCTTGGCCGGGGTGAAGAACGCTGAAGCTTTCTTT. Its protein is CASSLAGVKNAEAFF. The chain is built from TRBV5-4 and TRBJ1-1, with no clear D. Looked up from germline, CDR1 is SGHNT and CDR2 is YYREEE (reference sequence). The CDR3 spans 15 residues.